Following are 26 T cell receptor beta chains from one sample sequenced in a study of cytomegalovirus exposure and HLA in healthy donors. Sequencing was performed with immunoSEQ multiplex PCR; in TCRdb, only in-frame clones are kept and a portion is missing. The sample lists 150,000 to 200,000 clones, 86% occurring once. Source material: PBMCs. All receptors come from a young woman in good health and CMV-seronegative.

The V call is TRBV4-1, the J call TRBJ2-5; D might be TRBD1 (6 bases). The V and J ends lost 5 bases and 2 bases respectively, with 15 bases between them. This CDR3 is 15 amino acids long. Germline lookup yields CDR1 MGHRA and CDR2 YSYEKL. The CDR3 spells CASSFQTGLQETQYF. CDR3 bases: TGCGCCAGCAGCTTCCAGACAGGACTTCAAGAGACCCAGTACTTC.

V usage is TRBV14 and J usage is TRBJ1-1, with D possibly TRBD1 on 5 matching bases. V lost 4 bases to trimming and J lost 6 bases, with 21 bases between them. Germline V gene lookup returns CDR1 SGHDN and CDR2 FVKESK. This CDR3 region has 16 residues. Here the CDR3 reads CASSLHPMGGRAEAFF. CDR3 coding DNA: TGTGCCAGCAGCCTACACCCGATGGGGGGGAGGGCTGAAGCTTTCTTT. The full variable domain, completed using reference TRBV14 and TRBJ1-1, is EAGVTQFPSHSVIEKGQTVTLRCDPISGHDNLYWYRRVMGKEIKFLLHFVKESKQDESGMPNNRFLAERTGGTYSTLKVQPAELEDSGVYFCASSLHPMGGRAEAFFGQGTRLTVV.

The chain recombines TRBV14 with TRBJ2-7; 7 bases agree with TRBD1. This CDR3 region has 14 residues. Trimming took 2 bases from V and 2 from J; bases not matched to a gene: 3. Germline CDR1 is SGHDN and CDR2 is FVKESK. Written as DNA, the CDR3 is TGTGCCAGCAGCCAACAGACAGGGCCCTACGAGCAGTACTTC. Amino acids: CASSQQTGPYEQYF. The full variable domain, its missing parts supplied by reference TRBV14 and TRBJ2-7, is EAGVTQFPSHSVIEKGQTVTLRCDPISGHDNLYWYRRVMGKEIKFLLHFVKESKQDESGMPNNRFLAERTGGTYSTLKVQPAELEDSGVYFCASSQQTGPYEQYFGPGTRLTVT.

V gene TRBV29-1 combines with J gene TRBJ1-1, with 8 bases matching TRBD1. The V gene end was trimmed by 7 bases and the J gene end by 1 base; junction bases not matched to a gene: 8. The CDR3 covers 14 residues. Per germline, CDR1 SQVTM and CDR2 ANQGSEA. The CDR3 DNA reads as TGCAGCGCCAGGGGGCTCCGAGGGAACACTGAAGCTTTCTTT. Amino acid sequence: CSARGLRGNTEAFF. Full variable domain (outside the CDR3, taken from reference TRBV29-1 and TRBJ1-1): SAVISQKPSRDICQRGTSLTIQCQVDSQVTMMFWYRQQPGQSLTLIATANQGSEATYESGFVIDKFPISRPNLTFSTLTVSNMSPEDSSIYLCSARGLRGNTEAFFGQGTRLTVV.

The rearrangement uses TRBV27 and TRBJ2-5; TRBD2 might be the D (7 bases). V lost 5 bases and J 4 bases, leaving 17 bases between the germline ends. CDR3 length equals 15 residues. Germline V gene data show CDR1 as MNHEY and CDR2 as SMNVEV (reference sequence). In DNA form, the CDR3 reads TGTGCCAGCAGTAATAGGGGGGGAGAGAGAGAGACCCAGTACTTC. Residues: CASSNRGGERETQYF.

The gene calls are TRBV6-1 and TRBJ2-7, with TRBD2 identical over 13 bases. V shed 6 bases and J 4 bases; nucleotides not matched to a gene: 6. The V gene's germline CDR1 is MNHNS and CDR2 SASEGT. The CDR3 contains 15 residues. CDR3 sequence: CASRPTSGGSYEQYF. The CDR3 DNA sequence: TGTGCCAGCAGGCCGACTAGCGGGGGGTCGTACGAGCAGTACTTC.

The chain's CDR3 is CASTGQVSYEQYF. Here the CDR3 DNA reads TGTGCCAGCACGGGACAGGTATCCTACGAGCAGTACTTC. The rearrangement uses TRBV2 and TRBJ2-7; 8 nucleotides line up with TRBD1. The J segment lost 1 base and the V segment lost 7 bases, leaving 3 bases of the junction unmatched. Germline V lookup: CDR1 SNHLY, CDR2 FYNNEI. This CDR3 comprises 13 residues.

This clone came up once. V usage is TRBV4-1 and J usage is TRBJ2-3; 8 nucleotides line up with TRBD2. Trimming took 1 base from V and 3 from J; bases not matched to a gene: 6. The CDR3 runs 16 residues. Per germline, CDR1 MGHRA and CDR2 YSYEKL. The CDR3 reads CASSQVAGTLTDTQYF. In DNA form, the CDR3 reads TGCGCCAGCAGCCAAGTAGCGGGGACCCTTACAGATACGCAGTATTTT.

CDR3 loop: CASSPNRGFTYEQYF. The DNA of the CDR3 is TGTGCCAGCAGCCCCAACAGGGGTTTCACCTACGAGCAGTACTTC. The gene calls are TRBV6-5 and TRBJ2-7; 7 bases are shared with TRBD1. The germline V gene has CDR1 MNHEY and CDR2 SVGAGI. Trimming cost V 6 bases and J 2 bases; bases outside gene matches: 10. This CDR3 has 15 amino acids.

CDR3 coding DNA: TGTGCCAGCAGTTATGACACAGGTTCCTATGGCTACACCTTC. This encodes CASSYDTGSYGYTF. The rearrangement uses TRBV5-4 and TRBJ1-2; TRBD1 is a possible D gene (5 bases). The germline V and J ends were trimmed by 5 bases and 4 bases, with 15 bases remaining between them. Germline CDR1 SGHNT, CDR2 YYREEE (reference sequence). The length of the CDR3 is 14 residues.

V is TRBV2 and J is TRBJ2-3; 9 bases align to TRBD2. V lost 3 bases to trimming and J lost 1 base; unmatched junction nucleotides: 8. The CDR3 sequence is 17 residues long. Germline assignment: CDR1 SNHLY and CDR2 FYNNEI. For the CDR3, the DNA is TGTGCCAGCAGTGATGTTCTAGCGGGGAGGGGCACAGATACGCAGTATTTT. Translated: CASSDVLAGRGTDTQYF.

The chain uses TRBV6-1 and TRBJ2-1, with 9 nucleotides matching TRBD1. Trimming at V came to 4 bases and at J to 2 bases, leaving 6 bases not matched to a gene. Germline CDR1 MNHNS, CDR2 SASEGT. The CDR3 runs 16 residues. This CDR3 reads CASSGLGQGAYNEQFF. The CDR3 coding sequence is TGTGCCAGCAGTGGGTTGGGACAGGGAGCCTACAATGAGCAGTTCTTC.

CDR3 in amino acids: CASRLRDRSSYEQYF. The CDR3 coding sequence is TGTGCCAGTCGACTCCGGGACAGGAGCTCCTACGAGCAGTACTTC. The chain carries TRBV19 and TRBJ2-7, with 8 bases aligning to TRBD1. With 8 bases clipped from V and 0 bases from J, the junction kept 9 bases outside the gene matches. The CDR3 is 15 amino acids. Germline assignment: CDR1 LNHDA and CDR2 SQIVND (reference sequence).

The chain joins TRBV27 to TRBJ2-7, with 12 bases matching TRBD2. The CDR3 consists of 16 residues. The ends lost 0 bases at V and 4 bases at J; junction bases unmatched: 4. CDR1 MNHEY and CDR2 SMNVEV come from the germline V gene (reference sequence). The DNA of the CDR3 is TGTGCCAGCAGTTTATCACTAGCGGGAGGAAGATACGAGCAGTACTTC. This gives the protein CASSLSLAGGRYEQYF.

The CDR3 DNA sequence: TGTGCCAGCAGCGTAGGTCAGGGGAAAGAGACCCAGTACTTC. Translating gives CASSVGQGKETQYF. This sequence joins TRBV9 and TRBJ2-5; D perhaps matches TRBD1 (6 bases). In germline, CDR1 is SGDLS, CDR2 YYNGEE. Between the trimmed V and J ends, which lost 0 bases and 3 bases, there was a span of 9 bases. The CDR3 has 14 residues.

This chain connects TRBV6-1 to TRBJ2-3; D is unclear. The CDR3 spans 15 residues. The V end lost 2 bases, the J end lost 2 bases, and 11 bases lay between the germline ends. Germline V gives CDR1 MNHNS, CDR2 SASEGT. This CDR3 is CASSEQDQFTDTQYF. CDR3 DNA sequence: TGTGCCAGCAGTGAACAGGATCAGTTCACAGATACGCAGTATTTT.

The V gene is TRBV6-1, the J gene TRBJ1-1; 7 bases agree with TRBD1. This CDR3 spans 13 amino acids. CDR1 MNHNS and CDR2 SASEGT come from the germline V gene. Losses at the gene ends were 4 bases for V and 6 bases for J; bases not matched to a gene: 5. The CDR3 DNA follows: TGTGCCAGCAGTGTAGGGACAGTGCCTGAAGCTTTCTTT. This codes for CASSVGTVPEAFF.

The chain has TRBV7-3 and TRBJ1-1; D is possibly TRBD1 (5 bases). The germline gives CDR1 SGHTA, CDR2 FQGTGA. The CDR3 runs to 13 residues. Trimming pared 3 bases from V and 3 bases from J, leaving 8 bases between. This chain's CDR3 is CASSLAGDTEAFF. The CDR3 DNA is TGTGCCAGCAGCTTGGCGGGGGACACTGAAGCTTTCTTT.

The chain links TRBV5-1 to TRBJ2-3; 8 positions agree with TRBD1. The length of the CDR3 is 13 residues. CDR1 is SGHRS and CDR2 is YFSETQ in the germline V gene. J was trimmed by 4 bases and V by 4 bases; bases with no gene match: 2. The CDR3 loop reads CASSLGQADTQYF. Written as DNA, the CDR3 is TGCGCCAGCAGCCTGGGACAGGCAGATACGCAGTATTTT.

The chain links TRBV2 to TRBJ1-1, with D unresolved. Germline-derived CDR1 and CDR2 are SNHLY and FYNNEI. Between the trimmed V and J ends, which lost 2 bases and 1 base, there was a span of 8 bases. The CDR3 extends over 14 amino acids. The CDR3 nucleotides are TGTGCCAGCAGTGAACGATCAGGGAACACTGAAGCTTTCTTT. The encoded protein is CASSERSGNTEAFF. Variable domain in full (rest from reference TRBV2 and TRBJ1-1): EPEVTQTPSHQVTQMGQEVILRCVPISNHLYFYWYRQILGQKVEFLVSFYNNEISEKSEIFDDQFSVERPDGSNFTLKIRSTKLEDSAMYFCASSERSGNTEAFFGQGTRLTVV.

The rearrangement joins TRBV6-5 to TRBJ2-7, with a possible D match to TRBD1 (6 bases). This CDR3 region has 12 residues. The germline V gene has CDR1 MNHEY and CDR2 SVGAGI. V shed 5 bases and J shed 6 bases, with 11 bases lying between them. The CDR3 DNA sequence: TGTGCCAGCAGTCCCAGGGGCCGCGAGCAGTACTTC. As protein: CASSPRGREQYF.

This sequence joins TRBV14 and TRBJ1-2; 9 nucleotides line up with TRBD1. This CDR3 has 17 amino acids. Germline values: CDR1 SGHDN, CDR2 FVKESK. The J segment lost 8 bases and the V segment lost 1 base, leaving 14 bases of the junction unmatched. The CDR3 sequence is CASSQVPSGTGSRGYTF. CDR3 nucleotide sequence: TGTGCCAGCAGCCAAGTTCCGTCCGGGACAGGGTCACGAGGCTACACCTTC.

V gene TRBV6-5 combines with J gene TRBJ1-5; a possible D gene is TRBD1 (5 bases). This CDR3 spans 14 amino acids. In germline, CDR1 is MNHEY, CDR2 SVGAGI. Trimming removed 2 bases at V and 7 bases at J, with 12 bases between. CDR3 protein: CASSYGGVGQPQHF. DNA for the CDR3: TGTGCCAGCAGTTACGGGGGGGTCGGACAGCCCCAGCATTTT.

V and J are TRBV6-1 and TRBJ1-5; possibly TRBD1 for D (6 bases). Trimming pared 6 bases from V and 6 bases from J, leaving 12 bases between. This CDR3 region has 13 residues. CDR1 and CDR2 (germline): MNHNS, SASEGT. The CDR3 sequence is CASSAQGRQPQHF. The CDR3 region has the DNA TGTGCCAGCAGCGCACAGGGTCGTCAGCCCCAGCATTTT.

V is TRBV19 and J is TRBJ1-1, with D hard to call. V shed 3 bases and J shed 3 bases, with 8 bases lying between them. The CDR3 is 13 residues long. Germline CDR1 LNHDA, CDR2 SQIVND (reference sequence). CDR3 nucleotides: TGTGCCAGTAGTATGGGAGCGTACACTGAAGCTTTCTTT. Its translation is CASSMGAYTEAFF.

The rearrangement uses TRBV7-2 and TRBJ2-7; no clear D gene. Germline V CDR1 and CDR2: SGHTA, FQGNSA. CDR3 length: 15 residues. Trimming pared 1 base from V and 2 bases from J, leaving 12 bases between. CDR3 sequence: CASSLGSRGTYEQYF. CDR3 sequence (DNA): TGTGCCAGCAGCTTAGGAAGTAGAGGAACCTACGAGCAGTACTTC.